This TCR beta chain originates from a study of T cells in Graves' hyperthyroidism and ophthalmopathy. This clonotype was observed a handful of times. RNA transcripts provided the source from which TCR beta CDR3 regions were amplified. HTBI primers were used for first-round RT-PCR of the TCR CDR3. MiXCR was run by TCRdb on the multiplex PCR reads, yielding one entry per CDR3 protein. The sample holds about 380,000 distinct CDR3 sequences, around 20% seen once. Trimming at V came to 1 base and at J to 4 bases, leaving 8 bases not matched to a gene. CDR1 is KGHSH and CDR2 is LQKENI in the germline V gene. This CDR3 has 16 amino acids.

The receptor's source is a man between 18 and 29 years old with Graves' ophthalmopathy. Sequencing used blood. The V call is TRBV18, the J call TRBJ1-2, with 8 bases that match TRBD1. CDR3 sequence (DNA): TGTGCCAGCTCACCACGGGTGGGACAGGACCTCTATGGCTACACCTTC. Translation: CASSPRVGQDLYGYTF.